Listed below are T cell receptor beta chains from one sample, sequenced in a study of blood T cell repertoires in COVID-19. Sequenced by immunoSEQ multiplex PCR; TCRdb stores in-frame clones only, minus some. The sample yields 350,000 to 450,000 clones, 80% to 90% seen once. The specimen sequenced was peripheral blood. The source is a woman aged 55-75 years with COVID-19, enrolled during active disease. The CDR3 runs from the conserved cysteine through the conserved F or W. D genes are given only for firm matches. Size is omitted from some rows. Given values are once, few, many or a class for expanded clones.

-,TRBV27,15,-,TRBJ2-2,CASSPKRANTGELFF,TGTGCCAGCAGTCCAAAGAGGGCGAACACCGGGGAGCTGTTTTTT
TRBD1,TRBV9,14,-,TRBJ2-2,CASQGEITTGELFF,TGTGCCAGTCAGGGGGAGATAACGACCGGGGAGCTGTTTTTT
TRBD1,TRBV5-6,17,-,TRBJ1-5,CASSRGQGAGGNQPQHF,TGTGCCAGCAGCCGAGGACAGGGGGCCGGTGGCAATCAGCCCCAGCATTTT
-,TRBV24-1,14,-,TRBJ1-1,CATRDSRTNTEAFF,TGTGCCACCAGGGACAGTCGGACGAACACTGAAGCTTTCTTT
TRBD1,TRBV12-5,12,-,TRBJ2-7,CASEGANYEQYF,TGTGCTAGTGAGGGGGCAAACTACGAGCAGTACTTC
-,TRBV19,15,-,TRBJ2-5,CASSPPPTGQETQYF,TGTGCCAGTAGTCCTCCACCGACAGGCCAAGAGACCCAGTACTTC
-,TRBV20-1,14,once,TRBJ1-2,CSASLASSSSGYTF,TGCAGTGCTAGTTTAGCCTCCTCTTCGAGTGGCTACACCTTC
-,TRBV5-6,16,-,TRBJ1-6,CASSPYDRPYNSPLHF,TGTGCCAGCAGCCCCTACGACAGGCCTTATAATTCACCCCTCCACTTT
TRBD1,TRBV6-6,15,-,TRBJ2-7,CASSYSGQGIGEQYF,TGTGCCAGCAGTTACTCGGGACAGGGAATAGGGGAGCAGTACTTC
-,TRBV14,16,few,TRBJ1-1,CASSQVSPGMRSEAFF,TGTGCCAGCAGCCAAGTCTCGCCAGGGATGAGATCTGAAGCTTTCTTT
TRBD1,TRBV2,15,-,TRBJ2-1,CASSAWTGSYNEQFF,TGTGCCAGCAGCGCCTGGACAGGGTCCTACAATGAGCAGTTCTTC
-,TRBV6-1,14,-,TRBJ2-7,CASSEAGGPYEQYF,TGTGCCAGCAGTGAAGCGGGGGGGCCCTACGAGCAGTACTTC
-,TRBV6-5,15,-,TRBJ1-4,CASSPTLGWRVRLFF,TGTGCCAGCAGTCCAACCCTTGGATGGCGGGTAAGACTGTTTTTT
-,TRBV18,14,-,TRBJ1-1,CASFPDGLNTEAFF,TGTGCCAGCTTTCCCGACGGGTTGAACACTGAAGCTTTCTTT
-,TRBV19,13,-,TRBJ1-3,CASRLVGEYTIYF,TGTGCCAGCCGGTTAGTAGGGGAATACACCATATATTTT
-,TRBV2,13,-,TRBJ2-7,CASKLTGAYEQYF,TGTGCCAGCAAATTAACGGGGGCCTACGAGCAGTACTTC
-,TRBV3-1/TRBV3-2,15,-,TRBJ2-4,CASSQLRTDKNIQYF,TGTGCCAGCAGCCAGTTAAGGACAGACAAAAACATTCAGTACTTC
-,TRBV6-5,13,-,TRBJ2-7,CASSPIGGDEQYF,TGTGCCAGCAGTCCGATAGGGGGAGACGAGCAGTACTTC
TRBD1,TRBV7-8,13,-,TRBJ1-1,CASSRNDRDEAFF,TGTGCCAGCAGCAGAAACGACAGGGACGAAGCTTTCTTT
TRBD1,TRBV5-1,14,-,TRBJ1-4,CASSPGTGKEKLFF,TGCGCCAGCAGTCCCGGGACAGGGAAAGAAAAACTGTTTTTT
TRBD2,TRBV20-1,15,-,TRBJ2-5,CSASRLGTRQETQYF,TGCAGTGCTAGTCGCCTAGGGACTAGACAGGAGACCCAGTACTTC
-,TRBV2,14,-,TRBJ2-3,CASSVGRPPDTQYF,TGTGCCAGCAGTGTCGGCAGGCCTCCGGATACGCAGTATTTT
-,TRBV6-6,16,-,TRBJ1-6,CASSYVTVWGQSPLHF,TGTGCCAGCAGTTACGTGACGGTGTGGGGACAATCACCCCTCCACTTT
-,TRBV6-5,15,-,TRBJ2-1,CASSPLGAGGNEQFF,TGTGCCAGCAGTCCCCTAGGGGCAGGGGGGAATGAGCAGTTCTTC
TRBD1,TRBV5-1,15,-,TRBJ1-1,CASSFSGGVVTEAFF,TGCGCCAGCAGCTTTTCAGGGGGCGTTGTCACTGAAGCTTTCTTT
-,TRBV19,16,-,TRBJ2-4,CASSIPGRRAKNIQYF,TGTGCCAGTAGTATCCCTGGCAGGCGAGCCAAAAACATTCAGTACTTC
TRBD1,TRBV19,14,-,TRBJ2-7,CASSFRQGPYEQYF,TGTGCCAGTAGTTTTCGACAGGGTCCATACGAGCAGTACTTC
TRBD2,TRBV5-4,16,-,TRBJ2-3,CASSLGIAGVTDTQYF,TGTGCCAGCAGCTTGGGAATAGCGGGGGTCACAGATACGCAGTATTTT
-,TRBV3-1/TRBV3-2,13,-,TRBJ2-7,CASSPSGPYEQYF,TGTGCCAGCAGCCCAAGTGGCCCCTACGAGCAGTACTTC
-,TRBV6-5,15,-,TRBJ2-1,CASSYGGGSYNEQFF,TGTGCCAGCAGTTACGGTGGAGGGTCCTACAATGAGCAGTTCTTC
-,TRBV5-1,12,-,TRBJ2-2,CASSRNTGELFF,TGCGCCAGCAGCCGGAACACCGGGGAGCTGTTTTTT
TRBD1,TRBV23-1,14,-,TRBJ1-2,CASSLSRGPLFYTF,TGCGCCAGCAGTCTGTCCAGGGGGCCCCTTTTCTACACCTTC
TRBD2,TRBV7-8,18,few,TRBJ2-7,CASTSSGGASSLSYEQYF,TGTGCCAGCACCTCTAGCGGGGGGGCCAGTAGTCTCTCCTACGAGCAGTACTTC
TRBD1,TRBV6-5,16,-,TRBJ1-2,CASSSTDRGRIYGYTF,TGTGCCAGCAGTTCGACGGACAGGGGGCGCATCTATGGCTACACCTTC
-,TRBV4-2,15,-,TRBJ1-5,CASSQGERTLTPQHF,TGTGCCAGCAGCCAAGGGGAAAGGACATTGACACCCCAGCATTTT
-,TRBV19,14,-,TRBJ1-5,CASSMGGNNQPQHF,TGTGCCAGTAGTATGGGAGGGAACAATCAGCCCCAGCATTTT
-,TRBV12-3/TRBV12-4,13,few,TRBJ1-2,CASALSVAYGYTF,TGTGCCAGCGCCCTTTCGGTCGCATATGGCTACACCTTC
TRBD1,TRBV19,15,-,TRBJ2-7,CASSILPGQSYEQYF,TGTGCCAGTAGTATATTACCGGGACAGAGCTACGAGCAGTACTTC
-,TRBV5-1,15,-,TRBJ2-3,CASSLRTVSTDTQYF,TGCGCCAGCAGCTTGAGGACAGTTAGCACAGATACGCAGTATTTT
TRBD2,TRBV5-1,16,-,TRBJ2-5,CASSRTSGGVQETQYF,TGCGCCAGCAGTCGTACTAGCGGGGGGGTCCAAGAGACCCAGTACTTC
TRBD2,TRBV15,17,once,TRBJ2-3,CATSRGTSGGRTDTQYF,TGTGCCACCAGCAGAGGGACTAGCGGGGGGCGCACAGATACGCAGTATTTT
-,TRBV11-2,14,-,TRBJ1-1,CASSFGGANTEAFF,TGTGCCAGCAGCTTCGGAGGGGCGAACACTGAAGCTTTCTTT
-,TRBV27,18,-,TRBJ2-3,CASSLLSGGSPGTDTQYF,TGTGCCAGCAGTTTACTCTCTGGGGGCTCCCCGGGCACAGATACGCAGTATTTT
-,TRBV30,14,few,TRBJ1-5,CAWSPGYSNQPQHF,TGTGCCTGGAGCCCAGGTTATAGCAATCAGCCCCAGCATTTT
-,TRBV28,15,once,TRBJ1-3,CASSRTRGGGNTIYF,TGTGCCAGCAGTCGGACGCGGGGGGGCGGAAACACCATATATTTT
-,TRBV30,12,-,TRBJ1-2,CAWNPLRWSYTF,TGTGCCTGGAATCCCCTGCGGTGGAGCTACACCTTC
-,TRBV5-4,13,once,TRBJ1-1,CASSLGGLFEAFF,TGTGCCAGCAGCTTGGGGGGCCTATTTGAAGCTTTCTTT
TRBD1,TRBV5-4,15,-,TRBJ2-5,CASSIGQGIGETQYF,TGTGCCAGCAGCATTGGACAGGGAATTGGAGAGACCCAGTACTTC
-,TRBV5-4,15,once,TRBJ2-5,CASSLMRGFQETQYF,TGTGCCAGCAGCTTGATGCGGGGATTCCAAGAGACCCAGTACTTC
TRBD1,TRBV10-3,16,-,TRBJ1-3,CAISDRDRGPGNTIYF,TGTGCCATCAGCGACCGGGACAGGGGACCTGGAAACACCATATATTTT
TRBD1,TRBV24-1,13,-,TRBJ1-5,CAASGQANQPQHF,TGTGCCGCCTCAGGACAGGCTAATCAGCCCCAGCATTTT
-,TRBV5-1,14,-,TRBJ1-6,CASSREQGNSPLHF,TGCGCCAGCAGTCGGGAACAGGGTAATTCACCCCTCCACTTT
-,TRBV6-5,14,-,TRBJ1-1,CASSYSSGLTEAFF,TGTGCCAGCAGTTACTCAAGCGGGCTCACTGAAGCTTTCTTT